These 2 T cell receptor beta chains came from one sample sequenced in a study of CD8 T cells in Susac syndrome. Random-hexamer reverse transcription was applied to about 0.45 to 1 ug RNA. TCRdb recomputed calls from the immunoSEQ multiplex PCR reads with MiXCR, one row per CDR3 protein. Found here are fewer than 300,000 distinct CDR3 sequences, roughly 81% of them singletons; the top ten hold over 0.1%. The source material was CD8+ T cells from PBMCs. The receptors shown here come from a human donor with multiple sclerosis.

There are a few counts of this clonotype. CDR3 amino acids: CASSSRQGGSYNEQFF. DNA of the CDR3: TGTGCCAGCAGTTCCCGGCAGGGAGGGTCCTACAATGAGCAGTTCTTC. The rearrangement uses TRBV6-5 and TRBJ2-1; 7 nucleotides agree with TRBD2. With 4 bases clipped from V and 1 base from J, the junction kept 7 bases outside the gene matches. CDR3 length: 16 residues. CDR1 is MNHEY, CDR2 SVGAGI, per germline.

This sequence joins TRBV5-6 and TRBJ2-2; no clear D. There are 12 residues in the CDR3. Trimming took off 0 bases at V and 6 bases at J, with 3 bases between the two ends. The germline CDR1 and CDR2 sequences are SGHDT and YYEEEE. Written as DNA, the CDR3 is TGTGCCAGCAGCTTGGCTTCCGGGGAGCTGTTTTTT. Translation gives CASSLASGELFF.